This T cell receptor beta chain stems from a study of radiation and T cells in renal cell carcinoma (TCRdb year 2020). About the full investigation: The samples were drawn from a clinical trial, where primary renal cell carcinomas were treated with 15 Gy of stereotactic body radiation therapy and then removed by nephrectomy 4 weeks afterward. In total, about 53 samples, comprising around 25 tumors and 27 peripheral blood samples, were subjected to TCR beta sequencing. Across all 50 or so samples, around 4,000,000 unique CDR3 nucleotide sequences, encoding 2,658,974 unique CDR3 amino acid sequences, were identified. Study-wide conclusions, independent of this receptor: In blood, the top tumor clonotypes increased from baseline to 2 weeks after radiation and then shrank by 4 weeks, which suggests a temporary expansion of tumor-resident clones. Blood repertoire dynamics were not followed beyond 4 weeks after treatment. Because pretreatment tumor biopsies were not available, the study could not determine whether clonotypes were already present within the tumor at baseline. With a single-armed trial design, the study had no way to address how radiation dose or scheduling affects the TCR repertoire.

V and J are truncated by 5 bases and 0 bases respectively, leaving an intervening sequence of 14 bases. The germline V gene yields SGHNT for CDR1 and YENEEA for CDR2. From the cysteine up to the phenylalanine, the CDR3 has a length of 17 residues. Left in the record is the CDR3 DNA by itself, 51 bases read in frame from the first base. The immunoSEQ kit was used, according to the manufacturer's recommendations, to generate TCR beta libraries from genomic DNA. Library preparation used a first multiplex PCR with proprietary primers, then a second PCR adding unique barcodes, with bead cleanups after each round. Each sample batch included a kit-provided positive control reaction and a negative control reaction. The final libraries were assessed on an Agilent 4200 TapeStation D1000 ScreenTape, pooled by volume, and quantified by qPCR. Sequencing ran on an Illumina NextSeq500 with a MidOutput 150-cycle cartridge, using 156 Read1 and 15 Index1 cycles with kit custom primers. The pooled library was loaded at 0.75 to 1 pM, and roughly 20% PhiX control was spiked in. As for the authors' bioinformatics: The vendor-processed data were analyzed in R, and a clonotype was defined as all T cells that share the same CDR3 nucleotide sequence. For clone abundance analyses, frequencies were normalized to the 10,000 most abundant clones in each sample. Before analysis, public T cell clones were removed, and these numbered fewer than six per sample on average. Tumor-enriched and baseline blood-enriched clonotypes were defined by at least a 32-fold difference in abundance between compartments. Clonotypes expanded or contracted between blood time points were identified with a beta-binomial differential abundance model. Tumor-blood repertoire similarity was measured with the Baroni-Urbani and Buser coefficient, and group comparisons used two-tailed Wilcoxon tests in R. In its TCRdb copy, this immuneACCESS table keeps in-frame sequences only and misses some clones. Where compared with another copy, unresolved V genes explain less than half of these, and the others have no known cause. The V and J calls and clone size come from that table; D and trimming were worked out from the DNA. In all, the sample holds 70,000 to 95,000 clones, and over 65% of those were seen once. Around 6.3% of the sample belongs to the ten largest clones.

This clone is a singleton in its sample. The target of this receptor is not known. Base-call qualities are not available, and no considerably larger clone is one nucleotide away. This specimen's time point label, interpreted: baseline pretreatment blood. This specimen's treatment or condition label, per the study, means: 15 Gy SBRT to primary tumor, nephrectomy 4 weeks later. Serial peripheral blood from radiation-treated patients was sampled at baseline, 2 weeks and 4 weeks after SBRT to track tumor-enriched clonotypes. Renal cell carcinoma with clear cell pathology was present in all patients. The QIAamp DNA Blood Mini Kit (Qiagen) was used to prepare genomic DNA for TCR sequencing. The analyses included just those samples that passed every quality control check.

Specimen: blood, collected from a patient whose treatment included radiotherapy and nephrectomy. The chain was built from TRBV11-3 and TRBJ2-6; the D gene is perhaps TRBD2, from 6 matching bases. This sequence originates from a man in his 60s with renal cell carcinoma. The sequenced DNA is TGTGCCAGCAGCCCGACTAGAGGTTCCTCTGGGGCCAACGTCCTGACTTTC. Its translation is CASSPTRGSSGANVLTF.